This T cell receptor beta chain was captured in a study of T cell responses to AZD1222 COVID-19 vaccine. Broader study findings: Females made up more of the donors, who were largely white British, and clonal diversity may have come out too low. Baseline serology detected seropositivity in only 6 or 7 AZD1222 recipients. Nearly half of unique spike-specific TCRs reportedly avoided B.1.351 and B.1.1.7 mutated regions.

Repertoires were generated with immunoSEQ multiplex PCR, while TCRdb's copy carries only in-frame clones and drops some. The sample shows some 150,000 clones, approximately 90% of them seen only once. As for this clone: As yet, its antigen is unknown.

The CDR3 consists of 15 residues. In germline, CDR1 is SEHNR, CDR2 FQNEAQ (reference sequence). Between the trimmed V and J ends, which lost 5 bases and 0 bases, there was a span of 10 bases. This receptor was taken from an adult who received the MenACWY meningococcal vaccine as a control. The chain is built from TRBV7-9 and TRBJ2-2, with D perhaps TRBD1 or TRBD2 (5 bases each). Material: peripheral blood, obtained 28 days after the second dose of the MenACWY control vaccine. The CDR3 DNA reads as TGTGCCAGCAGCCGGGACGCTTCGAACACCGGGGAGCTGTTTTTT. Amino acid sequence: CASSRDASNTGELFF. Looking up the rest from reference TRBV7-9 and TRBJ2-2 gives the full variable domain: DTGVSQNPRHKITKRGQNVTFRCDPISEHNRLYWYRQTLGQGPEFLTYFQNEAQLEKSRLLSDRFSAERPKGSFSTLEIQRTEQGDSAMYLCASSRDASNTGELFFGEGSRLTVL.